A selection of T cell receptor beta chains follows, all from one sample in a study of T-cell memory formation after mild COVID-19. TCRdb reanalysed the 5' RACE reads using MiXCR and keeps one entry per CDR3 protein. The sample contains about 470,000 distinct CDR3 sequences, roughly 20% of which appear only once. Sequencing was carried out using PBMCs or a T cell subset sorted from them (not recorded which). The receptor set was obtained from an adult woman who had mild COVID-19 (a few samples of this study predate the infection). Cell type and time point are not known. CDR3s leave out the opening cysteine and the closing phenylalanine or tryptophan. Each record gives: V gene, J gene, clone size, CDR3 protein. For some rows the clone size is stated as once, few or many, or as a class when expanded; others skip it.

V: TRBV5-1; J: TRBJ2-1; size: few; CDR3: ASSSGQGAKGMGF
V: TRBV20-1; J: TRBJ2-3; size: NA; CDR3: SAMRAADPQDTQY
V: TRBV7-9; J: TRBJ2-7; size: few; CDR3: ASSPTPGQGYEQY
V: TRBV9; J: TRBJ2-3; size: many; CDR3: ASSVGTASTDTQY
V: TRBV5-1; J: TRBJ2-2; size: NA; CDR3: ASSLDLLNRKSGELF
V: TRBV11-2; J: TRBJ1-2; size: NA; CDR3: ASSFLSGTGYGYT
V: TRBV18; J: TRBJ2-7; size: NA; CDR3: ASSPGTETYEQY
V: TRBV20-1; J: TRBJ2-7; size: NA; CDR3: SAYPGLADEQY
V: TRBV5-1; J: TRBJ1-5; size: NA; CDR3: ASSPDGEINQPQH
V: TRBV6-1; J: TRBJ1-1; size: few; CDR3: ASILRDRAGRAPEAF
V: TRBV18; J: TRBJ2-3; size: NA; CDR3: ASSPKTSEHTDTQY